This TCR beta chain stems from a study of T cells after yellow fever vaccination. General study findings and limits: The secondary response was weaker, and its peak arrived faster, on day 5 versus 15. There was a possibility that FACS-sorted repertoires contained abundant clonotypes contaminating from the bulk population.

The CDR3 is 12 amino acids. CDR1 is KGHDR, CDR2 SFDVKD, per germline. With V trimmed by 4 bases and J by 11 bases, 6 bases remained unmatched. TCRdb reprocessed the 5' RACE reads with MiXCR, giving one entry per CDR3 protein. The repertoire includes about 350,000 distinct CDR3 sequences, roughly 3.9% of them detected once, and around 23% sits in the top ten. For this clonotype: Its target is unknown.

This TCR was recovered from a young man who received the YFV17D yellow fever vaccine. The chain uses TRBV24-1 and TRBJ1-1; 7 nucleotides align to TRBD1. The input for sequencing was PBMCs, taken 5 days after the yellow fever booster vaccination. In DNA form, the CDR3 reads TGTGCCACCAGTGACTGGACAGGTCGGGCTTTCTTT. Translated, it gives CATSDWTGRAFF.